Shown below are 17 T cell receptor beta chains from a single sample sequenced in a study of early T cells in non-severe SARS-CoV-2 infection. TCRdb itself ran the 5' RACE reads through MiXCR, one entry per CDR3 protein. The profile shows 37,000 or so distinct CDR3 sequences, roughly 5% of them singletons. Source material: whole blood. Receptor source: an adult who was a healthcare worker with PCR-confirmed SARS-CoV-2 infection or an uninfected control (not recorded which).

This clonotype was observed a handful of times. In DNA, the CDR3 is TGTGCCAGCAGTCTCGGACAGGGGGCGCGACATGGCTACACCTTC. Encoded protein: CASSLGQGARHGYTF. V is TRBV6-2 or TRBV6-3 and J is TRBJ1-2; TRBD1 matches at 11 bases. V lost 5 bases to trimming and J lost 6 bases; unmatched junction nucleotides: 8. Germline CDR1 MNHEY, CDR2 SVGEGT. The CDR3 extends over 15 amino acids.

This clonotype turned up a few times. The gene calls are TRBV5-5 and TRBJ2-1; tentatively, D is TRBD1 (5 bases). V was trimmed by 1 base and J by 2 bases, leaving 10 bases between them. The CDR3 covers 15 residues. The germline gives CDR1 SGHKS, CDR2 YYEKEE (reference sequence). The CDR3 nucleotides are TGTGCCAGCAGCTTGCTGGGGCCCCCCTACAATGAGCAGTTCTTC. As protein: CASSLLGPPYNEQFF.

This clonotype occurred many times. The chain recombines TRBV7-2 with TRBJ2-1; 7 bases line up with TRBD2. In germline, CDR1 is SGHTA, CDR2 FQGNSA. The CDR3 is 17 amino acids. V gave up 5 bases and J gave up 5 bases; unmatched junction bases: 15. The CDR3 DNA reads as TGTGCCAGCAGCCCCCCGCATAGTCGGGGGGTACACAATGAGCAGTTCTTC. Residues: CASSPPHSRGVHNEQFF. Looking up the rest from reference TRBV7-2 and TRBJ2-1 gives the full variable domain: GAGVSQSPSNKVTEKGKDVELRCDPISGHTALYWYRQSLGQGLEFLIYFQGNSAPDKSGLPSDRFSAERTGGSVSTLTIQRTQQEDSAVYLCASSPPHSRGVHNEQFFGPGTRLTVL.

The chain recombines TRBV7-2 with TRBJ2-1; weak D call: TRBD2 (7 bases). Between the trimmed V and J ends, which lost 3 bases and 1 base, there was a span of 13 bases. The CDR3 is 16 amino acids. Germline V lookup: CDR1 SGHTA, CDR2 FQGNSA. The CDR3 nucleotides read TGTGCCAGCAGCTTGTGGGGGGGCCGTTCCTACAATGAGCAGTTCTTC. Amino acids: CASSLWGGRSYNEQFF.

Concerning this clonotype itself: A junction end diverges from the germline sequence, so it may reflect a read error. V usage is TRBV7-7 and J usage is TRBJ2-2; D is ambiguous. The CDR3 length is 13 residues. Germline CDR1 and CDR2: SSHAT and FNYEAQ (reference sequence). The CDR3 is CASSPRRGGELFF. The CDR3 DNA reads TGTGCTAGCAGCCCCCGCCGCGGCGGGGAGCTGTTTTTT.

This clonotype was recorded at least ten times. The CDR3 loop is CASSLDPIGQASNQPQHF. Written as DNA, the CDR3 is TGTGCCAGCAGCTTAGACCCCATTGGACAGGCCTCCAATCAGCCCCAGCATTTT. V is TRBV7-2 and J is TRBJ1-5; the match to TRBD1 covers 7 bases. The trim removed 1 base at V and 3 bases at J, leaving 12 bases unmatched. CDR1 and CDR2 from the germline V gene are SGHTA and FQGNSA. The CDR3 contains 18 residues.

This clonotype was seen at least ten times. This chain's CDR3 is CASSEDRNYGYTF. In DNA, the CDR3 is TGTGCCAGCTCGGAAGACAGGAACTATGGCTACACCTTC. This rearrangement joins TRBV18 to TRBJ1-2; TRBD1 might be the D (6 bases). V was cut by 6 bases and J by 2 bases, with 10 bases left in between. CDR3 length equals 13 residues. CDR1 KGHSH and CDR2 LQKENI come from the germline V gene.

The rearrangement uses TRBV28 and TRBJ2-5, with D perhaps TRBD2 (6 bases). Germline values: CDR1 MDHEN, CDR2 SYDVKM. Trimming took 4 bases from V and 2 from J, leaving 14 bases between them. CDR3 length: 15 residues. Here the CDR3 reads CASSSSGTLQETQYF. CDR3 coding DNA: TGTGCCAGCAGTTCCTCCGGGACTTTACAAGAGACCCAGTACTTC.

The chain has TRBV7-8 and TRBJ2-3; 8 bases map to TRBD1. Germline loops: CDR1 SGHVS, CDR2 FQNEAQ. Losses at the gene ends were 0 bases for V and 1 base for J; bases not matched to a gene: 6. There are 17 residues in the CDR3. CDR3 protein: CASSLAGGQAGTDTQYF. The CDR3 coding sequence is TGTGCCAGCAGCTTAGCGGGGGGACAGGCGGGCACAGATACGCAGTATTTT.

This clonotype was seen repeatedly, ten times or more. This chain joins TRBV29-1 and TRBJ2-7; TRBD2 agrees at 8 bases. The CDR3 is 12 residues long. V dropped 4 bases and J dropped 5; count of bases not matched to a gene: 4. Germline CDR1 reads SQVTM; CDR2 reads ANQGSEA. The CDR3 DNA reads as TGCAGCGTTGCAGCGGGAGAACACGAGCAGTACTTC. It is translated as CSVAAGEHEQYF.

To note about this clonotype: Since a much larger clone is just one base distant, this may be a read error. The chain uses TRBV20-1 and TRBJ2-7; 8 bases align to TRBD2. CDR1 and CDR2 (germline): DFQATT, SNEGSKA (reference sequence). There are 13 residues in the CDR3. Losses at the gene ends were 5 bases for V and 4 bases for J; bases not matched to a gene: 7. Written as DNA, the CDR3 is TGCAGTGCTTGCGGGGGGAGGACTTACGAGCAGTACTTC. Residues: CSACGGRTYEQYF.

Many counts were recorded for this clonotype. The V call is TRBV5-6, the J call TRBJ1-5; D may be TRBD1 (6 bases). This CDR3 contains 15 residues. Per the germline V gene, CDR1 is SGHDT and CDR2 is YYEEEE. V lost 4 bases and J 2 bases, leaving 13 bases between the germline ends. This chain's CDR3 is CASSDGGGGNQPQHF. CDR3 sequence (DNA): TGTGCCAGCAGCGATGGGGGCGGGGGCAATCAGCCCCAGCATTTT.

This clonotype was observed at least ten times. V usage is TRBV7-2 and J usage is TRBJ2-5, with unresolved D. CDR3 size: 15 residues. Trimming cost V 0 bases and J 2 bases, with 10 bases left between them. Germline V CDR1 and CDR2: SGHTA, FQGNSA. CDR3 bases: TGTGCCAGCAGCTTAGCGCTCGGCCAGCAAGAGACCCAGTACTTC. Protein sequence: CASSLALGQQETQYF.

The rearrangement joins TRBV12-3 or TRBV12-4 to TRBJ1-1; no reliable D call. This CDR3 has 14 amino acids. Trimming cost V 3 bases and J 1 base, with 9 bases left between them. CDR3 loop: CASSFLNPNTEAFF. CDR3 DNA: TGTGCCAGCAGTTTTCTTAACCCGAACACTGAAGCTTTCTTT.

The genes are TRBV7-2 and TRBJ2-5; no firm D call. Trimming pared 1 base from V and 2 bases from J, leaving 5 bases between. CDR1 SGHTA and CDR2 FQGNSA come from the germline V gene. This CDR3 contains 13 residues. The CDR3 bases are TGTGCCAGCAGCTTAGTACTTCAAGAGACCCAGTACTTC. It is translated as CASSLVLQETQYF.

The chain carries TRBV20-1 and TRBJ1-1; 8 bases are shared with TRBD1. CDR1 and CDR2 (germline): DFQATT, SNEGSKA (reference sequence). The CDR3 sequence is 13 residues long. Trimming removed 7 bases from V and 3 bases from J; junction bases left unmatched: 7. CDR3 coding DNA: TGCAGTGTTCCAGGACAGGGATACACTGAAGCTTTCTTT. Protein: CSVPGQGYTEAFF.

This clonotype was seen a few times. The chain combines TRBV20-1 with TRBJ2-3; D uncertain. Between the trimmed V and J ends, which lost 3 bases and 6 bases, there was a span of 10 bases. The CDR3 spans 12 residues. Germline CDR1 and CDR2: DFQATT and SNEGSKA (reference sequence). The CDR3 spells CSASPSGDTQYF. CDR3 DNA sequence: TGCAGTGCTAGTCCCTCCGGGGATACGCAGTATTTT.